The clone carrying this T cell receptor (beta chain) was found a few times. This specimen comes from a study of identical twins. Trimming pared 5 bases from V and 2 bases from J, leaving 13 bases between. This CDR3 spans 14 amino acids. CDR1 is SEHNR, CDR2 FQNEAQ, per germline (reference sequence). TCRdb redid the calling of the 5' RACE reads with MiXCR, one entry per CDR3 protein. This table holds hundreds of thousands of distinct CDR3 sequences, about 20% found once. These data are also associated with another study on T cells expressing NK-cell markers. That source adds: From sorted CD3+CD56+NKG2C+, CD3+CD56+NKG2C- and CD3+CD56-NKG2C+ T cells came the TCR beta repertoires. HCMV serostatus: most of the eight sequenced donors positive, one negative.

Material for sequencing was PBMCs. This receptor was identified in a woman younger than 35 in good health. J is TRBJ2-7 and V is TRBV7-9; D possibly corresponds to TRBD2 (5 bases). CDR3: CASSKGLKTYEQYF. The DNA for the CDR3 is TGTGCCAGCAGCAAAGGACTGAAAACCTACGAGCAGTACTTC.